Below are 29 T cell receptor beta chains sequenced from a single sample in a study of T cells in tumors after PD-1 blockade. Data came from immunoSEQ multiplex PCR; TCRdb stores just in-frame clones and leaves some out. The table has approximately 35,000 clones, about 77% seen once; the top ten hold roughly 39%. The specimen was PBMCs, collected before anti-PD-1 treatment. All receptors come from a human donor with basal cell carcinoma.

The genes are TRBV11-2 and TRBJ2-2, with 8 bases fitting TRBD2. V shed 7 bases, J shed 1 base, and the junction held 14 bases outside the gene matches. This CDR3 is 18 amino acids long. Germline lookup yields CDR1 SGHAT and CDR2 FQNNGV. CDR3 amino acids: CASTQRGSGAMNTGELFF. In nucleotides, the CDR3 is TGTGCCAGCACCCAACGAGGTAGCGGGGCGATGAACACCGGGGAGCTGTTTTTT.

V usage is TRBV7-8 and J usage is TRBJ2-1; unclear D gene. This CDR3 region has 12 residues. Trimming cost V 5 bases and J 3 bases, with 5 bases left between them. Germline lookup yields CDR1 SGHVS and CDR2 FQNEAQ. The CDR3 region is CASSRSYNEQFF. CDR3 DNA: TGTGCCAGCAGCCGCAGCTACAATGAGCAGTTCTTC.

The chain uses TRBV21-1 and TRBJ2-4. TRBV21-1 is an annotated pseudogene. The CDR3 covers 11 residues. The CDR3 loop is CASRGGNIQYF. DNA for the CDR3: TGTGCCAGCAGGGGTGGGAACATTCAGTACTTC.

Only one count was recorded for this clone. The gene calls are TRBV24-1 and TRBJ1-4; TRBD1 aligns across 9 bases. Germline assignment: CDR1 KGHDR and CDR2 SFDVKD. The CDR3 covers 13 residues. The junction had 4 bases not matched to a gene; V was cut back by 9 bases and J by 6 bases. CDR3 DNA sequence: TGTGCCACCTCGACAGGGGGGGATGAAAAACTGTTTTTT. Translating gives CATSTGGDEKLFF.

The J gene is TRBJ1-2, the V gene TRBV3-1 (or the pseudogene TRBV3-2); D remains ambiguous. The CDR3 sequence is 13 residues long. V lost 3 bases and J lost 4, with 9 bases in between. The germline V gene has CDR1 LGHDT and CDR2 YNNKEL (reference sequence). CDR3 sequence reads: CASSHEASYGYTF. The CDR3 nucleotides are TGTGCCAGCAGCCATGAGGCCTCCTATGGCTACACCTTC.

This chain joins TRBV5-6 and TRBJ2-7; tentative D call: TRBD2 (7 bases). The germline V gene encodes CDR1 SGHDT and CDR2 YYEEEE. The germline V and J ends were trimmed by 9 bases and 7 bases, with 14 bases remaining between them. The CDR3 runs to 11 residues. CDR3 sequence reads: CATRGAGEQYF. CDR3 DNA sequence: TGTGCCACCCGGGGGGCGGGGGAGCAGTACTTC. Combining the CDR3 with reference TRBV5-6 and TRBJ2-7 gives the whole variable domain DAGVTQSPTHLIKTRGQQVTLRCSPKSGHDTVSWYQQALGQGPQFIFQYYEEEERQRGNFPDRFSGHQFPNYSSELNVNALLLGDSALYLCATRGAGEQYFGPGTRLTVT.

The V call is TRBV28, the J call TRBJ1-2; D ambiguous. The germline V and J ends were trimmed by 5 bases and 5 bases, with 12 bases remaining between them. Germline lookup yields CDR1 MDHEN and CDR2 SYDVKM. CDR3 size: 13 residues. The CDR3: CASSGVGRYGYTF. The CDR3 DNA reads TGTGCCAGCAGTGGGGTAGGAAGGTATGGCTACACCTTC.

This chain links TRBV6-2 or TRBV6-3 with TRBJ2-7; D possibly matches TRBD1 or TRBD2 (5 bases each). The CDR3 is made up of 17 amino acids. The V gene lost 4 bases and the J gene lost 3 bases, with 22 bases spanning the gap. The germline CDR1 and CDR2 sequences are MNHEY and SVGEGT. The CDR3 DNA follows: TGTGCCAGCAGTTCGCCCTACACGGGACCCCGTTTCTACGAGCAGTACTTC. Protein product: CASSSPYTGPRFYEQYF.

DNA for the CDR3: TGTGCCAGTAGTAGACCGGGACTAGCGGGGGGGCCGTACGAGCAGTACTTC. It encodes CASSRPGLAGGPYEQYF. The chain carries TRBV19 and TRBJ2-7; TRBD2 agrees at 16 bases. The CDR3 contains 17 residues. Germline assignment: CDR1 LNHDA and CDR2 SQIVND (reference sequence). V dropped 4 bases and J dropped 4; count of bases not matched to a gene: 7.

The chain recombines TRBV28 with TRBJ2-3; TRBD1 is a possible D gene (6 bases). The germline CDR1 and CDR2 sequences are MDHEN and SYDVKM. The CDR3 contains 15 residues. The ends were cut back, 4 bases at V and 3 bases at J, with 14 bases in the middle. Written as DNA, the CDR3 is TGTGCCAGCAGTTCCCCCCTAGGGGGAACAGATACGCAGTATTTT. Amino acid sequence: CASSSPLGGTDTQYF.

This chain connects TRBV9 to TRBJ2-1, with TRBD1 identical over 8 bases. J lost 9 bases, V lost 6 bases, and 8 bases had no gene match. CDR3 length: 13 residues. Per germline, CDR1 SGDLS and CDR2 YYNGEE. The CDR3 nucleotides are TGTGCCAGCAACCCAGGGGGCCCGGGTGAGCAGTTCTTC. It is translated as CASNPGGPGEQFF.

The sample holds one count of this clone. The chain joins TRBV19 to TRBJ2-2; TRBD1 or TRBD2 may be the D gene (5 bases each). The CDR3 sequence is 14 residues long. Trimming took off 6 bases at V and 2 bases at J, with 10 bases between the two ends. The germline CDR1 and CDR2 sequences are LNHDA and SQIVND (reference sequence). The CDR3 region is CASSPGPNTGELFF. The CDR3 DNA reads as TGTGCCAGTAGCCCGGGACCCAACACCGGGGAGCTGTTTTTT.

The genes are TRBV7-9 and TRBJ2-3; either TRBD1 or TRBD2 may fit D (6 bases each). The CDR3 length is 18 residues. Germline V gives CDR1 SEHNR, CDR2 FQNEAQ (reference sequence). V lost 7 bases and J 2 bases, leaving 25 bases between the germline ends. CDR3 in DNA: TGTGCCAGCACCGACAGGCTGGTCGGAGGGAGTCTCACAGATACGCAGTATTTT. Its translation is CASTDRLVGGSLTDTQYF. Filled out from reference TRBV7-9 and TRBJ2-3, the complete variable domain reads DTGVSQNPRHKITKRGQNVTFRCDPISEHNRLYWYRQTLGQGPEFLTYFQNEAQLEKSRLLSDRFSAERPKGSFSTLEIQRTEQGDSAMYLCASTDRLVGGSLTDTQYFGPGTRLTVL.

The rearrangement links TRBV5-1 to TRBJ1-4, with 9 bases aligning to TRBD1. This CDR3 region has 16 residues. Germline V gene data show CDR1 as SGHRS and CDR2 as YFSETQ. The trim removed 6 bases at V and 3 bases at J, leaving 9 bases unmatched. The CDR3 nucleotides read TGCGCCAGCACCACCAAGGGACAGGGAGCTAATGAAAAACTGTTTTTT. Translation gives CASTTKGQGANEKLFF.

This chain uses TRBV7-8 with TRBJ2-7; 8 bases agree with TRBD1. The CDR3 has 12 amino acids. Germline CDR1 is SGHVS and CDR2 is FQNEAQ. V gave up 5 bases and J gave up 7 bases; unmatched junction bases: 4. Here the CDR3 DNA reads TGTGCCAGCAGCCGGACAGGGAATGAGCAGTACTTC. Translation: CASSRTGNEQYF. The variable domain in full, with the rest retrieved from reference TRBV7-8 and TRBJ2-7, is GAGVSQSPRYKVAKRGQDVALRCDPISGHVSLFWYQQALGQGPEFLTYFQNEAQLDKSGLPSDRFFAERPEGSVSTLKIQRTQQEDSAVYLCASSRTGNEQYFGPGTRLTVT.

The chain couples TRBV19 to TRBJ1-6; D is ambiguous. The germline V gene has CDR1 LNHDA and CDR2 SQIVND (reference sequence). The CDR3 has 14 amino acids. Trimming took 6 bases from V and 7 from J, leaving 13 bases between them. The CDR3 loop reads CASSLDRSNSPLHF. The CDR3 DNA sequence: TGTGCCAGTAGCCTGGACCGTAGCAATTCACCCCTCCACTTT.

This chain links TRBV21-1 with TRBJ2-4; the table's TRBD1 call for D was not verified on the DNA. TRBV21-1 is a documented pseudogene. The CDR3 loop spans 14 amino acids. CDR3 coding DNA: TGTGCCAGTTCGGACAGGGTGGCCAAAAACATTCAGTACTTC. Its protein is CASSDRVAKNIQYF.

The chain carries TRBV7-2 and TRBJ2-7; D is uncertain. CDR3 size: 13 residues. V lost 2 bases to trimming and J lost 1 base, with 6 bases between them. CDR1 is SGHTA and CDR2 is FQGNSA in the germline V gene. The CDR3 spells CASSLSHSYEQYF. The CDR3, as DNA: TGTGCCAGCAGCTTAAGCCATTCCTACGAGCAGTACTTC. Based on the CDR3 plus reference TRBV7-2 and TRBJ2-7, the full variable domain is GAGVSQSPSNKVTEKGKDVELRCDPISGHTALYWYRQSLGQGLEFLIYFQGNSAPDKSGLPSDRFSAERTGGSVSTLTIQRTQQEDSAVYLCASSLSHSYEQYFGPGTRLTVT.

The chain employs TRBV19 and TRBJ2-7; no clear D gene. The CDR3 is made up of 15 amino acids. With 5 bases removed from V and 3 bases from J, the gap between germline ends came to 17 bases. CDR1 and CDR2 from the germline V gene are LNHDA and SQIVND (reference sequence). CDR3 protein: CASSPDLGVNYEQYF. The CDR3 DNA reads as TGTGCCAGTAGTCCCGACCTCGGAGTCAACTACGAGCAGTACTTC.

The chain couples TRBV6-6 to TRBJ2-7, with D tentatively TRBD2 (6 bases). V was pared by 4 bases and J by 7 bases, with 14 bases between. In germline, CDR1 is MNHNY, CDR2 SVGAGI (reference sequence). The CDR3 is 13 residues long. CDR3 loop: CASSSRLREEQYF. The CDR3 nucleotides read TGTGCCAGCAGTTCACGTCTCCGGGAGGAGCAGTACTTC.

The V and J genes are TRBV11-3 and TRBJ2-1; TRBD1 agrees at 8 bases. Trimming at V came to 3 bases and at J to 0 bases, leaving 7 bases not matched to a gene. The CDR3 totals 17 residues. The germline gives CDR1 SGHNT, CDR2 YENEEA. This chain's CDR3 is CASSLATGAISYNEQFF. The CDR3 DNA reads as TGTGCCAGCAGCTTGGCGACAGGGGCTATCTCCTACAATGAGCAGTTCTTC.

This chain connects TRBV4-3 to TRBJ1-5; the D gene is possibly TRBD1 (5 bases). This CDR3 region has 17 residues. Trimming shortened V by 0 bases and J by 3 bases, and 15 bases separated the two germline ends. Germline V lookup: CDR1 LGHNA, CDR2 YSLEER. The CDR3 region is CASSQDETGRYNQPQHF. CDR3 coding DNA: TGCGCCAGCAGCCAAGATGAAACAGGACGTTACAATCAGCCCCAGCATTTT.

The chain recombines TRBV18 with TRBJ1-5; D is undetermined. There are 14 residues in the CDR3. Germline loops: CDR1 KGHSH, CDR2 LQKENI. V was trimmed by 3 bases and J by 0 bases, leaving 6 bases between them. The CDR3 DNA reads TGTGCCAGCTCACCCACGAATAGCAATCAGCCCCAGCATTTT. Protein sequence: CASSPTNSNQPQHF.

The V gene is TRBV7-2, the J gene TRBJ2-5; a weak D match, TRBD2 (5 bases). The CDR3 sequence is 14 residues long. V was trimmed by 4 bases and J by 4 bases, leaving 13 bases between them. CDR1 is SGHTA, CDR2 FQGNSA, per germline. The CDR3 reads CASSSGFLTETQYF. As DNA, the CDR3 is TGTGCCAGCAGCTCGGGATTTTTAACAGAGACCCAGTACTTC.

The rearrangement uses TRBV19 and TRBJ2-3, with 10 bases identical to TRBD2. This CDR3 spans 17 amino acids. Germline assignment: CDR1 LNHDA and CDR2 SQIVND (reference sequence). The V segment lost 5 bases and the J segment 1 base; nucleotides outside the gene matches: 9. CDR3 sequence reads: CASSADQGTSGTDTQYF. In DNA, the CDR3 is TGTGCCAGTAGTGCTGACCAGGGGACTAGCGGCACAGATACGCAGTATTTT. The whole variable domain, filled in from reference TRBV19 and TRBJ2-3, reads DGGITQSPKYLFRKEGQNVTLSCEQNLNHDAMYWYRQDPGQGLRLIYYSQIVNDFQKGDIAEGYSVSREKKESFPLTVTSAQKNPTAFYLCASSADQGTSGTDTQYFGPGTRLTVL.

This clone was detected once. The chain links TRBV5-4 to TRBJ2-3; D gene unclear. Trimming shortened V by 3 bases and J by 8 bases, and 10 bases separated the two germline ends. The CDR3 totals 12 residues. Germline V gene sequence: CDR1 SGHNT, CDR2 YYREEE (reference sequence). The CDR3 region has the DNA TGTGCCAGCAGCTCTCCGCCGGGTACGCAGTATTTT. It encodes CASSSPPGTQYF.

The CDR3 spells CASTGADEQYF. DNA for the CDR3: TGTGCCAGCACAGGGGCGGACGAGCAGTACTTC. The V and J genes are TRBV6-6 and TRBJ2-7, with TRBD1 as a possible D gene (6 bases). Trimming removed 7 bases from V and 5 bases from J, with 9 bases in between. This CDR3 has 11 amino acids. Germline CDR1 MNHNY, CDR2 SVGAGI (reference sequence).

The chain joins TRBV7-2 to TRBJ2-3; D is uncertain. The length of the CDR3 is 15 residues. Trimming left V 1 base short and J 0 bases short, with 8 bases between. Germline values: CDR1 SGHTA, CDR2 FQGNSA. CDR3: CASSLGSGSTDTQYF. CDR3 nucleotide sequence: TGTGCCAGCAGCTTAGGTTCTGGTAGCACAGATACGCAGTATTTT.

The rearrangement joins TRBV5-5 to TRBJ2-7; 8 nucleotides match TRBD1. CDR1 SGHKS and CDR2 YYEKEE come from the germline V gene (reference sequence). The ends lost 2 bases at V and 4 bases at J; junction bases unmatched: 8. The CDR3 extends over 15 amino acids. The CDR3 here is CASSLGQGIQYEQYF. CDR3 sequence (DNA): TGTGCCAGCAGCTTAGGACAGGGAATCCAGTACGAGCAGTACTTC.